Presented here are 23 T cell receptor beta chains from one specimen sequenced in a study of identical twins. TCRdb reanalysed the 5' RACE reads using MiXCR and keeps one entry per CDR3 protein. The top ten hold around 0.95% of the sample, which has hundreds of thousands of distinct CDR3 sequences, more than 6.5% seen once. These same records also appear under a second study, on yellow fever vaccine responses in identical twins.

What was sequenced was PBMCs. The receptors stem from a woman aged 18-29 years in good health.

The chain is built from TRBV6-1 and TRBJ2-1; TRBD2 aligns across 11 bases. The CDR3 length is 14 residues. CDR1 MNHNS and CDR2 SASEGT come from the germline V gene. Losses at the gene ends were 5 bases for V and 15 bases for J; bases not matched to a gene: 12. The CDR3 sequence is CASSPRNSGGATFF. In DNA form, the CDR3 reads TGTGCCAGCAGTCCGCGAAATAGCGGGGGGGCCACGTTCTTC.

V usage is TRBV2 and J usage is TRBJ2-1, with a tentative D call TRBD1 (5 bases). The germline V and J ends were trimmed by 7 bases and 7 bases, with 11 bases remaining between them. CDR1 and CDR2 (germline): SNHLY, FYNNEI. This CDR3 spans 12 amino acids. The CDR3 DNA is TGTGCCAGCAATGGCAGGGCGAATGAGCAGTTCTTC. Translated: CASNGRANEQFF.

The chain combines TRBV12-3 or TRBV12-4 with TRBJ1-1; D gene ambiguous. V lost 5 bases, J lost 4 bases, and 14 bases lay in between. This CDR3 has 14 residues. The CDR3: CASSLRLWGTEAFF. The CDR3 DNA is TGTGCCAGCAGTCTCCGGCTATGGGGCACTGAAGCTTTCTTT.

This sequence joins TRBV11-1 and TRBJ2-5; 9 bases are shared with TRBD2. V was pared by 5 bases and J by 2 bases, with 15 bases of the junction left unmatched. Germline V gives CDR1 SGHAT, CDR2 FQDESV (reference sequence). The CDR3 spans 18 residues. The CDR3 spells CASSHPLAGGPWQETQYF. The CDR3 DNA follows: TGTGCCAGCAGCCACCCTTTGGCGGGAGGGCCCTGGCAAGAGACCCAGTACTTC.

This clonotype was found a few times. The chain uses TRBV3-1 and TRBJ2-2; unclear D gene. The CDR3 consists of 14 residues. The V and J ends lost 1 base and 6 bases respectively, with 9 bases between them. Looked up from germline, CDR1 is LGHDT and CDR2 is YNNKEL (reference sequence). The CDR3 here is CASSQVEAPGELFF. CDR3 DNA sequence: TGTGCCAGCAGCCAAGTTGAAGCTCCCGGGGAGCTGTTTTTT. Variable domain in full (rest from reference TRBV3-1 and TRBJ2-2): DTAVSQTPKYLVTQMGNDKSIKCEQNLGHDTMYWYKQDSKKFLKIMFSYNNKELIINETVPNRFSPKSPDKAHLNLHINSLELGDSAVYFCASSQVEAPGELFFGEGSRLTVL.

This chain connects TRBV28 to TRBJ2-7; TRBD2 matches at 11 bases. Germline CDR1 is MDHEN and CDR2 is SYDVKM. The V gene end was trimmed by 8 bases and the J gene end by 7 bases; junction bases not matched to a gene: 22. The CDR3 loop spans 18 amino acids. CDR3 nucleotides: TGTGCCAGCGTCGCCACTAGCGGGAGTTTTTCCAGTTTCGGGGAGCAGTACTTC. It specifies CASVATSGSFSSFGEQYF. Complete variable domain (other parts from reference TRBV28 and TRBJ2-7): DVKVTQSSRYLVKRTGEKVFLECVQDMDHENMFWYRQDPGLGLRLIYFSYDVKMKEKGDIPEGYSVSREKKERFSLILESASTNQTSMYLCASVATSGSFSSFGEQYFGPGTRLTVT.

This clonotype came up a few times. The V call is TRBV12-3 or TRBV12-4, the J call TRBJ2-5; D uncertain. This CDR3 contains 14 residues. Trimming removed 5 bases at V and 4 bases at J, with 14 bases between. The CDR3: CASSPGLDRETQYF. CDR3 in DNA: TGTGCCAGCAGTCCCGGGCTTGATAGAGAGACCCAGTACTTC.

This clonotype appeared many times. Germline and junction disagree at one end, which may indicate a read error. The V and J genes are TRBV7-2 and TRBJ2-1; D is unclear. Germline loops: CDR1 SGHTA, CDR2 FQGNSA. This CDR3 has 13 amino acids. In DNA, the CDR3 is TGCGCCAGCAGCTCCTCCACCTACAATGAGCAGTTCTTC. Residues: CASSSSTYNEQFF.

This clonotype came up a few times. The CDR3 spells CASRYQRTGLYEQYF. DNA for the CDR3: TGTGCCAGCAGATACCAACGGACAGGGTTGTACGAGCAGTACTTC. The chain carries TRBV28 and TRBJ2-7, with 8 positions matching TRBD1. Germline CDR1 MDHEN, CDR2 SYDVKM. The length of the CDR3 is 15 residues. After removal of 6 bases from V and 4 bases from J, the junction contained 11 bases not matched to a gene.

The chain carries TRBV3-1 and TRBJ2-7; tentatively, D is TRBD2 (6 bases). V was trimmed by 0 bases and J by 3 bases, leaving 15 bases between them. CDR3 length: 16 amino acids. Germline V gene data show CDR1 as LGHDT and CDR2 as YNNKEL (reference sequence). In nucleotides, the CDR3 is TGTGCCAGCAGCCAAGATCGAGGGAGGAGGAACTACGAGCAGTACTTC. Its protein is CASSQDRGRRNYEQYF.

This clonotype has ten or more counts. A junction end diverges from the germline sequence, so it may reflect a read error. The chain is built from TRBV7-9 and TRBJ2-3; 12 bases align to TRBD2. In germline, CDR1 is SEHNR, CDR2 FQNEAQ (reference sequence). The CDR3 runs 15 residues. The CDR3 spells CASSLASGGADTQYF. CDR3 in DNA: TGCGCCAGCAGCTTGGCTAGCGGGGGGGCAGATACGCAGTATTTT.

This clonotype came up a few times. The chain carries TRBV20-1 and TRBJ2-6; TRBD1 matches at 7 bases. Germline CDR1 and CDR2: DFQATT and SNEGSKA (reference sequence). Unmatched junction bases numbered 13, after V lost 5 bases and J lost 0 bases. This CDR3 region has 18 residues. This chain's CDR3 is CSAPTPRQGNSGANVLTF. The DNA of the CDR3 is TGCAGTGCTCCTACTCCGAGACAGGGAAACTCTGGGGCCAACGTCCTGACTTTC.

This clonotype was detected only a few times. Written as DNA, the CDR3 is TGCGCCAGCAGCCAAGACAGGTTCAATGAGCAGTTCTTC. Translating it yields CASSQDRFNEQFF. The J gene is TRBJ2-1, the V gene TRBV4-3; unclear D gene. V dropped 0 bases and J dropped 6 bases, with 6 bases sitting between them. This CDR3 contains 13 residues. Per the germline V gene, CDR1 is LGHNA and CDR2 is YSLEER.

This clonotype occurred a few times. The rearrangement joins TRBV20-1 to TRBJ2-7; 8 nucleotides align to TRBD2. Germline loops: CDR1 DFQATT, CDR2 SNEGSKA (reference sequence). CDR3 size: 15 residues. Trimming took 0 bases from V and 3 from J; bases not matched to a gene: 7. The CDR3 spells CSARDITGGSYEQYF. The CDR3 DNA sequence: TGCAGTGCTAGAGATATAACGGGAGGGAGCTACGAGCAGTACTTC.

This clonotype was seen ten or more times. The chain combines TRBV6-4 with TRBJ2-3; 7 bases agree with TRBD2. The V and J ends lost 2 bases and 1 base, in that order; junction bases with no gene match: 0. Germline V CDR1 and CDR2: MRHNA, SNTAGT. The CDR3 length is 14 residues. The CDR3 loop reads CASSDRGGTDTQYF. CDR3 sequence (DNA): TGTGCCAGCAGTGACCGGGGGGGCACAGATACGCAGTATTTT.

This clonotype has just a few counts. This chain uses TRBV10-3 with TRBJ2-1; D remains ambiguous. CDR1 and CDR2 (germline): ENHRY, SYGVKD. Trimming left V 0 bases short and J 12 bases short, with 12 bases between. CDR3 length equals 13 residues. The CDR3 spells CAISESEQMAQFF. DNA for the CDR3: TGTGCCATCAGTGAGTCGGAACAGATGGCGCAGTTCTTC.

V gene TRBV7-2 combines with J gene TRBJ1-2, with 7 bases matching TRBD1. Germline V gene data show CDR1 as SGHTA and CDR2 as FQGNSA. There are 16 residues in the CDR3. The J segment lost 3 bases and the V segment lost 1 base, leaving 8 bases of the junction unmatched. The CDR3 protein is CASSLVDRAADYGYTF. CDR3 bases: TGTGCCAGCAGCTTAGTCGACAGGGCGGCGGACTATGGCTACACCTTC.

V and J are TRBV6-4 and TRBJ2-2; 8 bases fit TRBD2. With 0 bases clipped from V and 4 bases from J, the junction kept 7 bases outside the gene matches. The germline V gene encodes CDR1 MRHNA and CDR2 SNTAGT. There are 17 residues in the CDR3. The CDR3 DNA reads as TGTGCCAGCAGTGACTCCCCCGCGGGGGGCGGCACCGGGGAGCTGTTTTTT. Protein product: CASSDSPAGGGTGELFF.

In this sample, this clonotype turned up a few times. The CDR3 coding sequence is TGTGCCAGCAGCAAAGCCGAGACCGGGACCACCCACTTC. It codes for CASSKAETGTTHF. The chain joins TRBV21-1 to TRBJ2-4; the table calls TRBD1, which could not be checked here. TRBV21-1 is given as a pseudogene. The CDR3 contains 13 residues.

In this sample, this clonotype turned up many times. This chain uses TRBV6-2 or TRBV6-3 with TRBJ2-7; the D is unclear. V lost 2 bases to trimming and J lost 3 bases, with 8 bases between them. The germline gives CDR1 MNHEY, CDR2 SVGEGT. The CDR3 extends over 13 amino acids. The CDR3 DNA is TGTGCCAGCAGTTACGTCCCAGGCTACGAGCAGTACTTC. It is translated as CASSYVPGYEQYF.

The chain joins TRBV25-1 to TRBJ2-3, with a tentative D call TRBD2 (5 bases). Trimming left V 10 bases short and J 2 bases short, with 16 bases between. The CDR3 is 14 amino acids. Germline assignment: CDR1 MGHDK and CDR2 SYGVNS. The CDR3 coding sequence is TGTGCCACCAGCGGCTACGGGTACACAGATACGCAGTATTTT. Protein product: CATSGYGYTDTQYF. Full variable domain (remainder filled in from reference TRBV25-1 and TRBJ2-3): EADIYQTPRYLVIGTGKKITLECSQTMGHDKMYWYQQDPGMELHLIHYSYGVNSTEKGDLSSESTVSRIRTEHFPLTLESARPSHTSQYLCATSGYGYTDTQYFGPGTRLTVL.

This clonotype was seen only a few times. This chain joins TRBV20-1 and TRBJ2-1, with TRBD2 identical over 9 bases. The CDR3 is made up of 16 amino acids. V shed 0 bases, J shed 7 bases, and the junction held 10 bases outside the gene matches. Germline assignment: CDR1 DFQATT and CDR2 SNEGSKA (reference sequence). The CDR3 nucleotides are TGCAGTGCTAGAGATCTCGGCGGGGGGGCCCGGAATGAGCAGTTCTTC. This translates into CSARDLGGGARNEQFF.

The chain is built from TRBV29-1 and TRBJ2-3; D uncertain. Trimming removed 0 bases from V and 6 bases from J, with 13 bases in between. Looked up from germline, CDR1 is SQVTM and CDR2 is ANQGSEA. The CDR3 sequence is 14 residues long. CDR3 nucleotide sequence: TGCAGCGTTGAAGAATGGCACATGGTGGATACGCAGTATTTT. This gives the protein CSVEEWHMVDTQYF.